Presented here are 29 T cell receptor beta chains from one specimen sequenced in a study of shared clonotypes between healthy human individuals. Sequenced by immunoSEQ multiplex PCR; TCRdb stores in-frame clones only, minus some. Of around 720,000 clones listed, 55% to 85% are singletons. The sequencing input was memory CD4+ T cells sorted from blood. Subset given: CD45RA-negative fraction. These receptors all come from a woman in her 30s in good health.

This clone appeared many times. The J gene is TRBJ1-2, the V gene TRBV7-9; TRBD1 is a possible D gene (5 bases). The germline V and J ends were trimmed by 5 bases and 7 bases, with 17 bases remaining between them. The germline V gene has CDR1 SEHNR and CDR2 FQNEAQ (reference sequence). This CDR3 is 14 amino acids long. The CDR3 reads CASSTPGRVGGYTF. The DNA of the CDR3 is TGTGCCAGCAGCACCCCGGGCAGGGTGGGTGGCTACACCTTC.

The J gene is TRBJ1-2, the V gene TRBV11-1, with 8 bases aligning to TRBD1. CDR1 SGHAT and CDR2 FQDESV come from the germline V gene (reference sequence). The V and J ends lost 3 bases and 6 bases, in that order; junction bases with no gene match: 12. The CDR3 consists of 16 residues. CDR3 region: CASSLGGQASLDGYTF. The CDR3 DNA is TGTGCCAGCAGCTTGGGGGGACAGGCGAGTTTGGATGGCTACACCTTC.

This clone was picked up many times. This sample also contains other DNA sequences that code for the same CDR3. The chain uses TRBV4-1 and TRBJ1-5, with D unresolved. CDR1 and CDR2 (germline): MGHRA, YSYEKL. The ends were cut back, 0 bases at V and 1 base at J, with 4 bases in the middle. The CDR3 length is 14 residues. Here the CDR3 reads CASSQDQSNQPQHF. The CDR3 DNA follows: TGCGCCAGCAGCCAAGATCAGAGCAATCAGCCCCAGCATTTT.

The chain couples TRBV7-9 to TRBJ2-7; 7 bases fit TRBD1. The CDR3 runs 14 residues. J gave up 4 bases and V 1 base, and 4 bases lay outside the gene matches. Germline CDR1 is SEHNR and CDR2 is FQNEAQ (reference sequence). The CDR3 nucleotides read TGTGCCAGCAGCTTAGGCAGGGGGATGTACGAGCAGTACTTC. Protein sequence: CASSLGRGMYEQYF.

The rearrangement joins TRBV18 to TRBJ1-1; D may be TRBD1 (6 bases). The germline V gene has CDR1 KGHSH and CDR2 LQKENI. Trimming cost V 3 bases and J 5 bases, with 10 bases left between them. This CDR3 spans 13 amino acids. CDR3 coding DNA: TGTGCCAGCTCACCCCAAGGGGGAACTGAAGCTTTCTTT. This translates into CASSPQGGTEAFF.

The chain employs TRBV10-1 and TRBJ2-2; the D is unclear. This CDR3 spans 13 amino acids. Germline V gene data show CDR1 as WNHNN and CDR2 as SYGVQD (reference sequence). Trimming shortened V by 1 base and J by 3 bases, and 3 bases separated the two germline ends. Written as DNA, the CDR3 is TGCGCCAGCAGTGAGTTGGACACCGGGGAGCTGTTTTTT. It translates to CASSELDTGELFF.

The V call is TRBV29-1, the J call TRBJ1-2; D is undetermined. Germline loops: CDR1 SQVTM, CDR2 ANQGSEA. The V end lost 5 bases, the J end lost 8 bases, and 6 bases lay between the germline ends. CDR3 length: 9 residues. In DNA, the CDR3 is TGCAGCGTTAATAGGGGCTACACCTTC. Its protein is CSVNRGYTF. Full variable domain (missing parts from reference TRBV29-1 and TRBJ1-2): SAVISQKPSRDICQRGTSLTIQCQVDSQVTMMFWYRQQPGQSLTLIATANQGSEATYESGFVIDKFPISRPNLTFSTLTVSNMSPEDSSIYLCSVNRGYTFGSGTRLTVV.

The chain joins TRBV28 to TRBJ2-7; 9 bases align to TRBD2. The germline V gene has CDR1 MDHEN and CDR2 SYDVKM. V dropped 3 bases and J dropped 7; count of bases not matched to a gene: 13. The CDR3 loop spans 16 amino acids. CDR3 bases: TGTGCCAGCAGTTTTCCGGCGGGAGGGCCGTCTTTTGAGCAGTACTTC. Amino acid sequence: CASSFPAGGPSFEQYF.

The chain is built from TRBV7-8 and TRBJ2-7; 10 bases fit TRBD1. The CDR3 consists of 15 residues. V was clipped by 4 bases and J by 5 bases; unmatched bases: 8. From germline, CDR1 is SGHVS and CDR2 FQNEAQ. The CDR3: CASSSDRGRFNEQYF. DNA for the CDR3: TGTGCCAGCAGCTCCGACAGGGGGCGGTTTAACGAGCAGTACTTC.

With respect to this clone: Other DNA variants within this sample encode the same CDR3. This chain uses TRBV30 with TRBJ2-3, with TRBD2 as a possible D gene (6 bases). CDR3 length equals 14 residues. Germline V gene data show CDR1 as GTSNPN and CDR2 as SVGIG (reference sequence). Trimming shortened V by 3 bases and J by 0 bases, and 10 bases separated the two germline ends. The CDR3 DNA reads as TGTGCCTGGAGATTTAGCGGAAGCACAGATACGCAGTATTTT. The encoded protein is CAWRFSGSTDTQYF.

V gene TRBV4-2 combines with J gene TRBJ2-1; D possibly corresponds to TRBD2 (5 bases). Per the germline V gene, CDR1 is LGHNA and CDR2 is YNFKEQ. V was shortened by 1 base and J by 4 bases, with 14 bases between the two germline ends. The CDR3 totals 16 residues. The CDR3 region has the DNA TGTGCCAGCAGCCAAGCCTTGAGCGGAGTGTACAATGAGCAGTTCTTC. This encodes CASSQALSGVYNEQFF.

The chain employs TRBV5-1 and TRBJ2-6, with TRBD2 as a possible D gene (5 bases). The CDR3 loop spans 16 amino acids. Germline CDR1 and CDR2: SGHRS and YFSETQ. V lost 7 bases to trimming and J lost 0 bases, with 14 bases between them. CDR3 loop: CASARGRNSGANVLTF. CDR3 DNA sequence: TGCGCCAGCGCAAGAGGGCGGAACTCTGGGGCCAACGTCCTGACTTTC.

The chain carries TRBV19 and TRBJ2-5; a weak D match, TRBD2 (6 bases). Germline V CDR1 and CDR2: LNHDA, SQIVND (reference sequence). V was shortened by 5 bases and J by 9 bases, with 16 bases between the two germline ends. This CDR3 contains 13 residues. The DNA for the CDR3 is TGTGCCAGTAGTGAGGGGTATTGGGAGGCCCAGTACTTC. Translation: CASSEGYWEAQYF.

This chain links TRBV2 with TRBJ2-5; 7 nucleotides line up with TRBD2. Losses at the gene ends were 5 bases for V and 5 bases for J; bases not matched to a gene: 11. The V gene's germline CDR1 is SNHLY and CDR2 FYNNEI. The CDR3 extends over 15 amino acids. The CDR3 nucleotides are TGTGCCAGCAGTCGTCAGACTAGCTCTGGGGAGACCCAGTACTTC. The encoded protein is CASSRQTSSGETQYF.

The chain couples TRBV6-1 to TRBJ2-5; 10 nucleotides line up with TRBD2. Germline trimming cut 2 bases from V and 3 bases from J; bases unmatched to any gene: 9. The CDR3 totals 17 residues. CDR1 and CDR2 from the germline V gene are MNHNS and SASEGT. The CDR3 DNA reads as TGTGCCAGCAGTGAAATTGGCCGAGCGGGAGGGAAAGAGACCCAGTACTTC. This gives the protein CASSEIGRAGGKETQYF.

Here the CDR3 reads CASSSLGTGELFF. CDR3 bases: TGCGCCAGCAGCAGTCTTGGCACCGGGGAGCTGTTTTTT. The gene calls are TRBV5-1 and TRBJ2-2; D is unclear. Germline-derived CDR1 and CDR2 are SGHRS and YFSETQ. There are 13 residues in the CDR3. V lost 4 bases, J lost 4 bases, and 8 bases lay in between.

This clone has just one count. The J gene is TRBJ2-2, the V gene TRBV5-4; D not resolved. This CDR3 has 16 residues. Germline values: CDR1 SGHNT, CDR2 YYREEE (reference sequence). Trimming removed 0 bases from V and 0 bases from J, with 9 bases in between. CDR3: CASSLAASPNTGELFF. CDR3 nucleotide sequence: TGTGCCAGCAGCTTGGCGGCCAGCCCGAACACCGGGGAGCTGTTTTTT.

The chain links TRBV19 to TRBJ2-1; TRBD1 might be the D (6 bases). Germline assignment: CDR1 LNHDA and CDR2 SQIVND (reference sequence). CDR3 length: 14 amino acids. With 6 bases removed from V and 4 bases from J, the gap between germline ends came to 13 bases. This CDR3 reads CASSSGALYNEQFF. The CDR3, as DNA: TGTGCCAGTAGCTCAGGGGCCTTGTACAATGAGCAGTTCTTC.

This sequence joins TRBV15 and TRBJ2-7; D is unresolved. This CDR3 has 11 amino acids. Germline V CDR1 and CDR2: LNHNV, YYDKDF (reference sequence). The V end was cut by 1 base, the J end by 6 bases, with 4 bases between. The CDR3 is CATSRGGEQYF. The CDR3 DNA is TGTGCCACCAGCAGAGGAGGCGAGCAGTACTTC.

This clone showed up just a few times. The rearrangement links TRBV4-1 to TRBJ1-5; 7 bases match TRBD1. Trimming took 0 bases from V and 6 from J; bases not matched to a gene: 11. The germline V gene has CDR1 MGHRA and CDR2 YSYEKL. The CDR3 loop spans 17 amino acids. The CDR3 DNA reads TGCGCCAGCAGCCAAGATACAGGCAGGGGGGATGTTCAGCCCCAGCATTTT. It codes for CASSQDTGRGDVQPQHF.

The chain couples TRBV7-2 to TRBJ2-7; 10 bases agree with TRBD1. J gave up 3 bases and V 4 bases, and 0 bases lay outside the gene matches. The CDR3 extends over 13 amino acids. The germline CDR1 and CDR2 sequences are SGHTA and FQGNSA. CDR3 DNA sequence: TGTGCCAGCAGCTGGGACAGGGGCTACGAGCAGTACTTC. It encodes CASSWDRGYEQYF.

The chain recombines TRBV11-2 with TRBJ2-1; 7 bases match TRBD2. The length of the CDR3 is 17 residues. The J segment lost 5 bases and the V segment lost 4 bases, leaving 14 bases of the junction unmatched. Germline V CDR1 and CDR2: SGHAT, FQNNGV. CDR3 sequence (DNA): TGTGCCAGCAGCTCTCGACGGCTGGGGGGAGGGGACAATGAGCAGTTCTTC. Protein product: CASSSRRLGGGDNEQFF.

The rearrangement links TRBV2 to TRBJ2-2; perhaps TRBD1 as D (5 bases). This CDR3 comprises 12 residues. V gave up 6 bases and J gave up 6 bases, with 8 bases separating them. Per germline, CDR1 SNHLY and CDR2 FYNNEI. CDR3 bases: TGTGCCAGCAGGGACACTGCCGGGGAGCTGTTTTTT. Residues: CASRDTAGELFF.

The chain joins TRBV28 to TRBJ2-3; a weak D match, TRBD1 (5 bases). Germline loops: CDR1 MDHEN, CDR2 SYDVKM. Between the trimmed V and J ends, which lost 4 bases and 0 bases, there was a span of 11 bases. This CDR3 is built from 15 residues. The CDR3 is CASSSFQGSTDTQYF. The CDR3 DNA reads TGTGCCAGCAGTTCGTTTCAGGGAAGCACAGATACGCAGTATTTT.

The chain uses TRBV12-5 and TRBJ2-1, with unresolved D. CDR3 length equals 12 residues. Trimming shortened V by 3 bases and J by 7 bases, and 7 bases separated the two germline ends. The germline V gene has CDR1 LGHNT and CDR2 FRNRAP. The CDR3: CASGLQRNEQFF. The CDR3 DNA sequence: TGTGCTAGTGGTTTACAAAGGAATGAGCAGTTCTTC.

The table lists this clone with a few counts. The gene calls are TRBV6-1 and TRBJ1-1; D not certain. The CDR3 has 13 amino acids. Trimming stripped 6 bases from V and 3 bases from J, with 11 bases between. In germline, CDR1 is MNHNS, CDR2 SASEGT. CDR3 protein: CASSTLGYTEAFF. For the CDR3, the DNA is TGTGCCAGCAGCACCCTGGGATACACTGAAGCTTTCTTT.

This clone was seen repeatedly, ten times or more. The chain joins TRBV7-9 to TRBJ2-2, with D perhaps matching TRBD2 (6 bases). The CDR3 contains 16 residues. CDR1 and CDR2 (germline): SEHNR, FQNEAQ (reference sequence). Trimming removed 3 bases at V and 3 bases at J, with 14 bases between. This chain's CDR3 is CASSFGAGFYTGELFF. The CDR3 nucleotides read TGTGCCAGCAGCTTTGGGGCGGGATTTTACACCGGGGAGCTGTTTTTT.

This clone was seen only a few times. The chain carries TRBV19 and TRBJ2-5; the D gene could be TRBD1 or TRBD2 (5 bases each). V dropped 1 base and J dropped 5 bases, with 17 bases sitting between them. The CDR3 extends over 16 amino acids. The V gene's germline CDR1 is LNHDA and CDR2 SQIVND (reference sequence). CDR3 in amino acids: CASSIAGRTLGETQYF. The CDR3 nucleotides read TGTGCCAGTAGTATAGCAGGACGGACACTAGGGGAGACCCAGTACTTC.

The chain joins TRBV18 to TRBJ1-5; TRBD1 aligns across 7 bases. Per the germline V gene, CDR1 is KGHSH and CDR2 is LQKENI. The CDR3 loop spans 16 amino acids. The junction had 8 bases not matched to a gene; V was cut back by 6 bases and J by 0 bases. The CDR3 sequence: CASSLRQGDSNQPQHF. The DNA for the CDR3 is TGTGCCAGCTCTCTCCGACAGGGTGATAGCAATCAGCCCCAGCATTTT. Full variable domain (missing parts from reference TRBV18 and TRBJ1-5): NAGVMQNPRHLVRRRGQEARLRCSPMKGHSHVYWYRQLPEEGLKFMVYLQKENIIDESGMPKERFSAEFPKEGPSILRIQQVVRGDSAAYFCASSLRQGDSNQPQHFGDGTRLSIL.